This T cell receptor (beta chain) was retrieved from a study of blood T cell repertoires in COVID-19 (TCRdb year 2020). With respect to the entire study: Samples from collaborators originated in the United States, Italy and Spain and spanned both the acute and convalescent phases of COVID-19. The material from the prospective study consisted of cDNA or gDNA derived from T cells, B-cell-depleted T cells, or PBMCs. Subjects who had been exposed to COVID-19, were actively infected with it, or had recovered from it provided the deeply sampled blood TCRbeta repertoires that made up the dataset. The repertoires were released in a freely available public database intended as a resource for research on the immune response to SARS-CoV-2. The samples were drawn from two sources: the first 160 participants of the ongoing ImmuneRACE study, and 1,200 or so subjects contributed by 6 global collaborators. A de-identified subject ID, COVID-19 status, age in years and sex were almost always included in the sample metadata. HLA class I and class II types, where available, came from metadata supplied by the sample provider rather than from assay-based typing. What the study reported, not specific to this receptor: Clinical and demographic metadata were provided uncurated, with the amount varying by source and participant.

For this clone: Its antigen remains undetermined. No much larger clone exists at a distance of one base, and base qualities are not known.

Collaborating institutions collected whole blood in K2EDTA tubes following their own protocols. For TCRbeta analysis, collaborators shipped samples in one of three forms: frozen whole blood, isolated PBMCs, or DNA extracted from either of those sample types. TCRbeta CDR3 regions were amplified from genomic DNA using the immunoSEQ Assay, a bias-controlled multiplex PCR. In the paper's pipeline: The number of nucleated cells in each sample was estimated from the amplification of reference gene primers within the assay. Sequence reads were collapsed and filtered to measure the absolute abundance of every unique TCRbeta CDR3 rearrangement. For each sample, productive Simpson clonality was calculated by taking the square root of Simpson's diversity index across productive rearrangements. TCRdb holds this immuneACCESS table with in-frame rearrangements only. Some clones are missing; in checked studies, unresolved V genes explain under half, and the rest has no known cause. D and trimming come from the DNA, and the V and J calls and clone size come from that table. In all, the sample holds some 230,000 clones, and more than 75% of those were seen once. The ten largest clones capture around 0.96% of the sample.

The CDR3 holds 15 amino acids from the cysteine to the phenylalanine. Only the CDR3 region is kept as DNA, spanning 45 bases read in frame from base 1. The germline V gene provides CDR1 SGHTA and CDR2 FQGNSA. V and J lose 2 bases and 1 base, and a span of 11 bases separates them. Sequencing was performed on peripheral blood. The receptor was isolated from a man in his forties with acute or convalescent COVID-19. The chain couples TRBV7-2 to TRBJ1-1; the D gene is perhaps TRBD1, on 5 matching bases. The CDR3 protein is CASSLTRDRNTEAFF. DNA sequence: TGTGCCAGCAGCTTAACGCGAGACAGGAACACTGAAGCTTTCTTT. With all but the CDR3 taken from the reference TRBV7-2 and TRBJ1-1 genes, the full variable domain is: GAGVSQSPSNKVTEKGKDVELRCDPISGHTALYWYRQSLGQGLEFLIYFQGNSAPDKSGLPSDRFSAERTGGSVSTLTIQRTQQEDSAVYLCASSLTRDRNTEAFFGQGTRLTVV.